This T cell receptor beta chain originates from a study of T cell responses to AZD1222 COVID-19 vaccine. Libraries were prepared by immunoSEQ multiplex PCR; TCRdb keeps only in-frame clonotypes and omits some of them. The sample records some 100,000 clones, roughly 89% being singletons. The study, taken as a whole, reports: Just six people given AZD1222 tested seropositive at baseline. Donors skewed white British and female; clonal diversity was possibly underestimated. Increased Spike-specific TCR breadth and depth were observed after two AZD1222 doses. Repertoires were obtained only post-peak T cell response.

The CDR3 has 15 amino acids. J was trimmed by 6 bases and V by 3 bases; bases with no gene match: 8. CDR1 and CDR2 from the germline V gene are MGHRA and YSYEKL. With respect to this clone: Its matching antigen is unknown.

The sequencing used peripheral blood, collected 28 days after the second AZD1222 dose. The sequence was obtained from an adult who received the AZD1222 COVID-19 vaccine. V gene TRBV4-1 combines with J gene TRBJ2-1; TRBD1 aligns across 7 bases. In nucleotides, the CDR3 is TGCGCCAGCAGCCAGGGCGCGACAGGGTTCAATGAGCAGTTCTTC. This encodes CASSQGATGFNEQFF.